This entry concerns a single T cell receptor (beta chain). As yet, its antigen is unknown. One end of the junction varies from germline; a read error may be responsible. Amplification yielded TCR beta CDR3 regions, with RNA transcripts as the source. The HTBI primer set drove a first-round RT-PCR of the TCR CDR3. TCRdb reprocessed the multiplex PCR reads with MiXCR, giving one entry per CDR3 protein. The sample contains roughly 380,000 distinct CDR3 sequences, 14% of which appear only once. This entry is derived from a study of T cells in Graves' hyperthyroidism and ophthalmopathy. On the study more broadly: Peripheral blood was acquired at first diagnosis, ahead of any therapy whatsoever. General observations from the study: Most thyroid clonotypes that were expanded above 0.001 also turned up in blood.

This CDR3 has 13 residues. Germline-derived CDR1 and CDR2 are SGHRS and YFSETQ. Graves' hyperthyroidism is called stable when ophthalmopathy does not progress within 18 months. V usage is TRBV5-1 and J usage is TRBJ2-1; D is perhaps TRBD2 (5 bases). The TCR sequence derives from a woman between 55 and 75 years old with Graves' hyperthyroidism. The sequencing input was blood. CDR3: CASSRTGINEQFF. The CDR3 bases are TGTGCCAGCAGCCGGACTGGGATCAATGAGCAGTTCTTC.